The 2 T cell receptor beta chains given below trace back to one sample, sequenced in a study of T cells in narcolepsy. Clones were sequenced by immunoSEQ multiplex PCR, and TCRdb holds only the in-frame ones, with some missing. Among some 25,000 clones listed, roughly 85% were seen once. The specimen was CD45RA- memory CD4+ T cells from PBMCs. The receptors shown here come from a human donor with narcolepsy.

V usage is TRBV10-3 and J usage is TRBJ2-5; D is unresolved. Germline CDR1 is ENHRY and CDR2 is SYGVKD. The CDR3 contains 10 residues. V lost 2 bases and J 11 bases, leaving 6 bases between the germline ends. The CDR3 region has the DNA TGTGCCATCAGTGAGACGGTGCAGTACTTC. The encoded protein is CAISETVQYF.

This chain uses TRBV6-1 with TRBJ2-1, with D perhaps matching TRBD1 (5 bases). The germline CDR1 and CDR2 sequences are MNHNS and SASEGT. The length of the CDR3 is 12 residues. V lost 2 bases, J lost 14 bases, and 13 bases lay in between. The CDR3 loop is CASSEWGRVEFF. The CDR3 nucleotides read TGTGCCAGCAGTGAATGGGGCAGGGTGGAGTTCTTC.